Sequencing of this TCR beta chain was carried out in a study of T cell responses to AZD1222 COVID-19 vaccine. Concerning this clone itself: Its antigen is unidentified.

Germline values: CDR1 SGHTA, CDR2 FQGNSA. The CDR3 totals 15 residues. V dropped 5 bases and J dropped 0; count of bases not matched to a gene: 5. Clones were read by immunoSEQ multiplex PCR, and TCRdb kept only the in-frame ones, dropping some. Among 100,000 to 130,000 clones listed, around 90% were seen once. Findings and limits, study-wide: Reports indicate that nearly half of spike-specific TCRs are directed at unmutated variant regions. Samples come after the peak T cell response, not at day 14. Across the whole spike, CD4 TCRs peaked at regions 160-218 and 743-854.

Sequencing used peripheral blood, obtained on day 0 of AZD1222 vaccination. This clonotype was sampled from an adult in good health. The J gene is TRBJ2-3, the V gene TRBV7-2; the match to TRBD1 covers 7 bases. The CDR3 DNA is TGTGCCAGCAGCCGCGACAGGGCCAGCACAGATACGCAGTATTTT. As protein: CASSRDRASTDTQYF.